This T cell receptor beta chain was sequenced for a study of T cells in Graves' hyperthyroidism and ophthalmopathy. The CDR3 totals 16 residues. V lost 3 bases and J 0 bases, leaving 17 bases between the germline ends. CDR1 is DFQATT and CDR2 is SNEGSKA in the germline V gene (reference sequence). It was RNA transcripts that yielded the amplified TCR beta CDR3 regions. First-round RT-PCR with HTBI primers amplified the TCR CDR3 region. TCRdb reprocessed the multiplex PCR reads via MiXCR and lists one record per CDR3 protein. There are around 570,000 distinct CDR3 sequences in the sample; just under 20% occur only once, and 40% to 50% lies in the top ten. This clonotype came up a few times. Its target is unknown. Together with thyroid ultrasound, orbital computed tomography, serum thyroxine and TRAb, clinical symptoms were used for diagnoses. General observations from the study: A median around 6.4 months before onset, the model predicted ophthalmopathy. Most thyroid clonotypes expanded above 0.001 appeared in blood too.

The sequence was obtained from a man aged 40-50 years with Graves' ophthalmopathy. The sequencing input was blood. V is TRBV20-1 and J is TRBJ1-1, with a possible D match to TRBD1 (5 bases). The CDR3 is CSARSTALGMNTEAFF. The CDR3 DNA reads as TGCAGTGCTAGGTCGACAGCCCTAGGAATGAACACTGAAGCTTTCTTT.